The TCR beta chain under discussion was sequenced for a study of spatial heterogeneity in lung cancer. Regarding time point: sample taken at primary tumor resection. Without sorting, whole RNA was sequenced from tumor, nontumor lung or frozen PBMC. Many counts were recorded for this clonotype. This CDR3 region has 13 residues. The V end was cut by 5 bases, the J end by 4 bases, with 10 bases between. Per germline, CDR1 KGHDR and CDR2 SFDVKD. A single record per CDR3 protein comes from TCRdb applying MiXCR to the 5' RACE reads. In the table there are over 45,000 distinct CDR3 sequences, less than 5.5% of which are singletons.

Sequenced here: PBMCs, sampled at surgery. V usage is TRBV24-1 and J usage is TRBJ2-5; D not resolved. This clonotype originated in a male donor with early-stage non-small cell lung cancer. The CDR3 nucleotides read TGTGCCACCAGTGGCACCTCCGGAGAGACCCAGTACTTC. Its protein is CATSGTSGETQYF.